These 23 T cell receptor beta chains share one sample of origin, sequenced in a study of blood T cell repertoires in COVID-19. Clones were sequenced by immunoSEQ multiplex PCR, and TCRdb holds only the in-frame ones, with some missing. Among about 350,000 clones listed, around nine tenths were seen once. Sequencing was performed on peripheral blood. These receptors were obtained from a woman aged 60-70 years with COVID-19, enrolled during active disease.

This clone was observed once. The J gene is TRBJ1-3, the V gene TRBV2; 7 bases line up with TRBD1. The CDR3 runs 16 residues. Trimming removed 4 bases from V and 3 bases from J; junction bases left unmatched: 9. The germline V gene has CDR1 SNHLY and CDR2 FYNNEI. The CDR3 bases are TGTGCCAGCAGTGTCGTTGGCAGGGGGTATGGAAACACCATATATTTT. It encodes CASSVVGRGYGNTIYF. The variable domain in full, with the rest retrieved from reference TRBV2 and TRBJ1-3, is EPEVTQTPSHQVTQMGQEVILRCVPISNHLYFYWYRQILGQKVEFLVSFYNNEISEKSEIFDDQFSVERPDGSNFTLKIRSTKLEDSAMYFCASSVVGRGYGNTIYFGEGSWLTVV.

The chain is built from TRBV23-1 and TRBJ1-3; D perhaps matches TRBD1 (6 bases). TRBV23-1 is marked as an open reading frame, function uncertain. The V gene lost 3 bases and the J gene lost 3 bases, with 15 bases spanning the gap. This CDR3 is 16 amino acids long. CDR3 bases: TGCGCCAGCAGTCAGCTTTCAGGGGCCTATGGAAACACCATATATTTT. This gives the protein CASSQLSGAYGNTIYF.

CDR3 region: CASSLTGGDYGYTF. DNA for the CDR3: TGTGCCAGCAGCCTAACGGGGGGCGACTATGGCTACACCTTC. The rearrangement uses TRBV7-2 and TRBJ1-2, with D tentatively TRBD1 (6 bases). Germline V CDR1 and CDR2: SGHTA, FQGNSA. V gave up 5 bases and J gave up 3 bases, with 13 bases separating them. The CDR3 loop spans 14 amino acids. Full variable domain (remainder filled in from reference TRBV7-2 and TRBJ1-2): GAGVSQSPSNKVTEKGKDVELRCDPISGHTALYWYRQSLGQGLEFLIYFQGNSAPDKSGLPSDRFSAERTGGSVSTLTIQRTQQEDSAVYLCASSLTGGDYGYTFGSGTRLTVV.

The rearrangement links TRBV11-2 to TRBJ2-7, with TRBD2 matching over 7 bases. V lost 5 bases, J lost 5 bases, and 3 bases stayed unmatched. CDR3 length equals 12 residues. The germline gives CDR1 SGHAT, CDR2 FQNNGV. The DNA for the CDR3 is TGTGCCAGCAGCCCTGGGGGGGACGAGCAGTACTTC. It translates to CASSPGGDEQYF.

The chain couples TRBV9 to TRBJ1-6, with 7 bases matching TRBD1. V gave up 0 bases and J gave up 4 bases; unmatched junction bases: 7. The CDR3 covers 17 residues. Germline V gene sequence: CDR1 SGDLS, CDR2 YYNGEE. The CDR3: CASSVGAGTEYNSPLHF. CDR3 bases: TGTGCCAGCAGCGTAGGGGCCGGGACAGAATATAATTCACCCCTCCACTTT. Filled out from reference TRBV9 and TRBJ1-6, the complete variable domain reads DSGVTQTPKHLITATGQRVTLRCSPRSGDLSVYWYQQSLDQGLQFLIQYYNGEERAKGNILERFSAQQFPDLHSELNLSSLELGDSALYFCASSVGAGTEYNSPLHFGNGTRLTVT.

The rearrangement uses TRBV11-2 and TRBJ2-5, with 12 nucleotides matching TRBD2. The CDR3 consists of 15 residues. Germline-derived CDR1 and CDR2 are SGHAT and FQNNGV. V trimming: 5 bases; J trimming: 7 bases; junction bases outside the gene matches: 8. The CDR3 sequence: CASSLRLAGEGTQYF. DNA of the CDR3: TGTGCCAGCAGCCTGCGACTAGCGGGGGAGGGGACCCAGTACTTC.

The J gene is TRBJ2-3, the V gene TRBV3-1 (or the pseudogene TRBV3-2), with D possibly matching TRBD1 (5 bases). Germline loops: CDR1 LGHDT, CDR2 YNNKEL (reference sequence). The CDR3 is made up of 17 amino acids. With 4 bases removed from V and 2 bases from J, the gap between germline ends came to 19 bases. This chain's CDR3 is CASSRQERTRFTDTQYF. The CDR3 nucleotides read TGTGCCAGCAGCCGCCAAGAGAGGACAAGGTTCACAGATACGCAGTATTTT.

The DNA for the CDR3 is TGTGCCACGGGTACCTACAATGAGCAGTTCTTC. This translates into CATGTYNEQFF. The chain joins TRBV12-3 or TRBV12-4 to TRBJ2-1; D unresolved. Trimming stripped 10 bases from V and 2 bases from J, with 6 bases between. This CDR3 comprises 11 residues.

This chain joins TRBV7-2 and TRBJ1-6, with 11 bases that match TRBD1. CDR3 size: 18 residues. Germline CDR1 and CDR2: SGHTA and FQGNSA. Unmatched junction bases numbered 11, after V lost 1 base and J lost 9 bases. The CDR3 region is CASSLVSGQGAGGSPLHF. In DNA form, the CDR3 reads TGTGCCAGCAGCTTAGTATCTGGACAGGGGGCAGGGGGTTCACCCCTCCACTTT.

The chain carries TRBV5-1 and TRBJ2-1; 7 nucleotides align to TRBD2. Germline V gives CDR1 SGHRS, CDR2 YFSETQ. The CDR3 runs to 13 residues. The J segment lost 9 bases and the V segment lost 3 bases, leaving 6 bases of the junction unmatched. CDR3 loop: CASSSGGRVEQFF. CDR3 coding DNA: TGCGCCAGCAGCTCGGGAGGCCGGGTTGAGCAGTTCTTC.

The V call is TRBV11-2, the J call TRBJ2-7, with 10 bases matching TRBD1. The CDR3 is 16 residues long. Germline V gene lookup returns CDR1 SGHAT and CDR2 FQNNGV. V shed 0 bases and J 2 bases; nucleotides not matched to a gene: 4. The CDR3 sequence: CASSLEVGQGAYEQYF. In DNA, the CDR3 is TGTGCCAGCAGCTTAGAAGTCGGACAGGGGGCCTACGAGCAGTACTTC.

The V and J genes are TRBV9 and TRBJ2-3; 9 nucleotides align to TRBD2. Germline V gives CDR1 SGDLS, CDR2 YYNGEE. The CDR3 contains 15 residues. After removal of 0 bases from V and 6 bases from J, the junction contained 5 bases not matched to a gene. The CDR3 protein is CASSVGPSGVDTQYF. CDR3 nucleotides: TGTGCCAGCAGCGTAGGGCCTAGCGGGGTGGATACGCAGTATTTT.

A few counts support this clone. The sample contains more than one DNA sequence encoding this CDR3. The V call is TRBV29-1, the J call TRBJ1-4; the D gene is possibly TRBD1 (5 bases). CDR3 length: 13 residues. The germline V gene encodes CDR1 SQVTM and CDR2 ANQGSEA. V lost 4 bases, J lost 2 bases, and 8 bases lay in between. CDR3 amino acids: CSVVGGTNEKLFF. In nucleotides, the CDR3 is TGCAGCGTTGTGGGGGGGACTAATGAAAAACTGTTTTTT. The full variable domain, completed using reference TRBV29-1 and TRBJ1-4, is SAVISQKPSRDICQRGTSLTIQCQVDSQVTMMFWYRQQPGQSLTLIATANQGSEATYESGFVIDKFPISRPNLTFSTLTVSNMSPEDSSIYLCSVVGGTNEKLFFGSGTQLSVL.

V is TRBV11-2 and J is TRBJ1-1; 8 bases are shared with TRBD1. The CDR3 has 14 amino acids. Germline V lookup: CDR1 SGHAT, CDR2 FQNNGV. V gave up 3 bases and J gave up 4 bases; unmatched junction bases: 4. The CDR3 protein is CASSFAGGGTEAFF. CDR3 DNA sequence: TGTGCCAGCAGCTTTGCAGGGGGCGGCACTGAAGCTTTCTTT.

The chain joins TRBV11-2 to TRBJ1-5, with 8 bases identical to TRBD1. Germline CDR1 reads SGHAT; CDR2 reads FQNNGV. The CDR3 length is 15 residues. The trim removed 5 bases at V and 6 bases at J, leaving 9 bases unmatched. The CDR3 coding sequence is TGTGCCAGCAGCGTCACAGGGGGTAAAGGTCAGCCCCAGCATTTT. Its protein is CASSVTGGKGQPQHF.

V and J are TRBV2 and TRBJ1-1, with 11 bases matching TRBD1. CDR3 length: 13 residues. V shed 5 bases, J shed 10 bases, and the junction held 6 bases outside the gene matches. CDR1 is SNHLY and CDR2 is FYNNEI in the germline V gene. The CDR3 nucleotides read TGTGCCAGCAGTTCCCGGGACAGGGGGACAGCTTTCTTT. This sequence encodes CASSSRDRGTAFF.

This clone is a singleton in its sample. The rearrangement uses TRBV11-2 and TRBJ1-1; D ambiguous. This CDR3 region has 12 residues. The V gene lost 5 bases and the J gene lost 7 bases, with 11 bases spanning the gap. Germline V lookup: CDR1 SGHAT, CDR2 FQNNGV. The CDR3 DNA reads TGTGCCAGCAGCATCGGAGAAAATGAAGCTTTCTTT. Translated, it gives CASSIGENEAFF.

V and J are TRBV10-3 and TRBJ1-2, with D possibly matching TRBD1 (6 bases). The CDR3 runs to 15 residues. Per germline, CDR1 ENHRY and CDR2 SYGVKD. V dropped 2 bases and J dropped 2 bases, with 12 bases sitting between them. The CDR3 region is CAISEAGEGNYGYTF. CDR3 coding DNA: TGTGCCATCAGTGAGGCAGGGGAAGGAAACTATGGCTACACCTTC.

This clone was seen a handful of times. This chain links TRBV6-4 with TRBJ1-2, with TRBD1 matching 12 bases. CDR3 length: 14 residues. Per germline, CDR1 MRHNA and CDR2 SNTAGT. Trimming at V came to 5 bases and at J to 8 bases, leaving 6 bases not matched to a gene. CDR3 amino acids: CASSPGQGAGGYTF. The CDR3 nucleotides are TGTGCCAGCAGTCCGGGACAGGGGGCAGGAGGCTACACCTTC.

The chain joins TRBV27 to TRBJ1-6; a possible D gene is TRBD1 (5 bases). Germline V gives CDR1 MNHEY, CDR2 SMNVEV (reference sequence). Trimming took off 8 bases at V and 7 bases at J, with 18 bases between the two ends. This CDR3 spans 15 amino acids. For the CDR3, the DNA is TGTGCCAGCCGCCCAGGGTTAAGTACGAATTCACCCCTCCACTTT. This translates into CASRPGLSTNSPLHF.

The chain uses TRBV7-7 and TRBJ2-3; 10 nucleotides match TRBD1. V trimming: 4 bases; J trimming: 4 bases; junction bases outside the gene matches: 8. CDR3 length equals 16 residues. CDR1 SSHAT and CDR2 FNYEAQ come from the germline V gene (reference sequence). The CDR3 bases are TGTGCCAGCAGCTCGTCTCAGACAGGGGGCGCAGATACGCAGTATTTT. Translation: CASSSSQTGGADTQYF.

The chain recombines TRBV2 with TRBJ1-2; D call uncertain. Germline CDR1 SNHLY, CDR2 FYNNEI. The V end was cut by 11 bases, the J end by 4 bases, with 20 bases between. This CDR3 region has 14 residues. This CDR3 reads CARKPEGYGYGYTF. The CDR3 region has the DNA TGTGCCCGCAAACCAGAGGGCTACGGCTATGGCTACACCTTC.

This clone was recorded once. CDR3 protein: CASSSRDYILAKNIQYF. The CDR3 coding sequence is TGTGCCAGCAGCTCCCGGGACTATATTCTAGCCAAAAACATTCAGTACTTC. The gene calls are TRBV3-1 (or the pseudogene TRBV3-2) and TRBJ2-4, with TRBD2 identical over 7 bases. Germline CDR1 LGHDT, CDR2 YNNKEL (reference sequence). This CDR3 is built from 17 residues. Trimming at V came to 5 bases and at J to 0 bases, leaving 10 bases not matched to a gene.